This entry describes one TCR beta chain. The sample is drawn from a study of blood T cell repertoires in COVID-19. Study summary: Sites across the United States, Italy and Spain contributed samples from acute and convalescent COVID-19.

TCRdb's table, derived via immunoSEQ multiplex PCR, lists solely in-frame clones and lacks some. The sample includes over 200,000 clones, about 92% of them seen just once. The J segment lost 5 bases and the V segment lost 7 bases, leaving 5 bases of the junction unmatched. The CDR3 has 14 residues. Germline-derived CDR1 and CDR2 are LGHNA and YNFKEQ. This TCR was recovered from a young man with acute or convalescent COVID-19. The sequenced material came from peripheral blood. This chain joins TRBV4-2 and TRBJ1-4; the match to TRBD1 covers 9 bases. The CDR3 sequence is CASNPGTGNEKLFF. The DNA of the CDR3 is TGTGCCAGCAACCCCGGGACAGGGAATGAAAAACTGTTTTTT.